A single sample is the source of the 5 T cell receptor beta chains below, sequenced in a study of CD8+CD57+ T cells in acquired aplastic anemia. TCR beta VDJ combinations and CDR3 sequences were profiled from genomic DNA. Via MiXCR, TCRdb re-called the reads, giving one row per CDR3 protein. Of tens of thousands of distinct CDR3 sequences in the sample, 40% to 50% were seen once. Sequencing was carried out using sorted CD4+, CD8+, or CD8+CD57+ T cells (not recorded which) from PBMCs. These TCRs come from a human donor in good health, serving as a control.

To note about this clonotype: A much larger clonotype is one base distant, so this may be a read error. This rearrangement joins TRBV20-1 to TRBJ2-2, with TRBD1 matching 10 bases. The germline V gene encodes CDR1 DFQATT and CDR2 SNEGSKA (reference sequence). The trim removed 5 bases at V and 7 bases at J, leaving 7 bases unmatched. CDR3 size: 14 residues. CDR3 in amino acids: CSAQGTGAHGELFF. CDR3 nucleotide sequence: TGCAGTGCTCAAGGGACAGGGGCTCACGGGGAGCTGTTTTTT.

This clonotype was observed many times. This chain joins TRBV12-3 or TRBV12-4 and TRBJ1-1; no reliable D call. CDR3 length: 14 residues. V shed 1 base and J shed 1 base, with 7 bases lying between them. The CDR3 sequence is CASSLGAPNTEAFF. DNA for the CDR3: TGTGCCAGCAGTTTAGGGGCACCGAACACTGAAGCTTTCTTT.

CDR3 sequence (DNA): TGTGCCAGCAGTCCTGATCCGGGACAGACAGATACGCAGTATTTT. Encoded protein: CASSPDPGQTDTQYF. The chain employs TRBV2 and TRBJ2-3, with TRBD1 matching 7 bases. The V gene's germline CDR1 is SNHLY and CDR2 FYNNEI. The CDR3 contains 15 residues. The V and J ends lost 5 bases and 3 bases, in that order; junction bases with no gene match: 8.

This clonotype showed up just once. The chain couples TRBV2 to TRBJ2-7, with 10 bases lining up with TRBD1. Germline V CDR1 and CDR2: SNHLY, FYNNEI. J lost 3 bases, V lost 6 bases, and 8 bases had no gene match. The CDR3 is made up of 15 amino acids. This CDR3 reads CASSQSGTGDYEQYF. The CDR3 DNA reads TGTGCCAGCAGCCAATCCGGGACAGGGGACTACGAGCAGTACTTC.

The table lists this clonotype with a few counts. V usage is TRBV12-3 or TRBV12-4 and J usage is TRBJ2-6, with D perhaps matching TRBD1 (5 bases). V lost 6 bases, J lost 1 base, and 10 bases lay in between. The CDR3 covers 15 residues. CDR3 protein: CASRSGLSGANVLTF. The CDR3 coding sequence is TGTGCCAGCAGATCAGGGCTATCTGGGGCCAACGTCCTGACTTTC.